Included here is one T cell receptor (beta chain) sequence, with context. This clonotype was detected once. Its antigen is currently not known. No quality values exist for individual bases; no much larger clone is one base distant. One read gives only weak evidence. Receptor amplification or capture employed PCR. DNA from cultured CD4+ T cells underwent TCR sequencing with the Oncomine TCR Beta short-read assay at the Johns Hopkins FTIC core. The QIAamp micro DNA kit was used to extract genomic DNA from the cultured CD4+ T cells. Oncomine TCR Beta libraries made from cultured CD4+ T cells were pooled using unique dual indexes and sequenced on an Illumina iSeq 100. Regarding the original processing steps: Non-productive sequences were removed, and CDR3s not starting with C, not ending with F or W, or shorter than 7 amino acids were discarded. Antigen-specific clonotypes were identified with the MANAFEST web application by comparing peptide-stimulated wells with reference and other culture wells. Positive clones required FDR below 0.05, an odds ratio above 5, and productive frequency above 0.1% in at least two of three replicate wells. A clonotype counted as cross-reactive if it showed significant expansion both in the SARS-CoV-2 spike wells and in at least one common cold coronavirus spike condition. Similarity between CDR3 sequences was evaluated in R version 3.6.1 using Levenshtein distances (stringdist) and unrooted phylogenetic trees (ape). TCRdb passed the public sequencing reads through fastp at Q25 and MiXCR, retaining productive beta sequences. Rows with a matching CDR3 protein are joined into one entry that keeps the most common DNA and genes. The V and J calls shown here were made by TCRdb, not taken from the authors' results. The sample contains approximately 15,000 distinct CDR3 sequences, under 40% of them found a single time. The ten largest clones add up to under 11% of the sample.

Per the publication, the treatment or condition label means: approximately 9-day PBMC culture with coronavirus spike peptide pools or control peptides (ViraFEST assay). The ViraFEST assay was used in the study, in which antigen-specific T cells were expanded with peptide pools and expanded clonotypes were subsequently identified by TCR sequencing. The convalescent patients' positive SARS-CoV-2 PCR tests were from March to December 2020, which was before the Alpha, Beta and Delta variants emerged in the United States. PBMCs were cultured at fewer than 2.5 million per well in IMDM supplemented with approximately 5% human AB serum and 8.5 to 10 IU/ml IL-2, with about 10 ug/ml peptide pools added. On days 3 and 7, half of the culture medium was replaced with fresh IL-2-containing medium. After around 10 days of culture, CD4+ T cells were isolated by negative selection using the EasySep CD4+ T cell isolation kit. PBMCs were separated from whole blood using Ficoll-Paque Plus gradient centrifugation and then either used fresh or cryopreserved at -140C. Each culture condition was generally run in triplicate wells.

This specimen comes from a study of vaccination and CD4 T cells after COVID-19 (dated by TCRdb to 2021 to 2024). In the study overall: Convalescent patients had a positive SARS-CoV-2 result on nasal swab PCR, and of these patients, under ten had mild disease and one had severe disease. The convalescent cohort included six males and four females, with two Hispanic individuals, seven Caucasians, two Asians and one multiracial person. Two doses of either the Pfizer-BioNTech BNT162b2 vaccine (n=8) or the Moderna mRNA-1273 vaccine (n=2) were administered to participants. Post-COVID blood samples were collected from convalescent patients a median of approximately 93 days after diagnosis, with a range of roughly 30 to 161 days. Post-vaccine blood samples were obtained a median of about 70 days after the second vaccine dose, with a range of about 12 to 241 days. Culture stimuli were overlapping spike peptide pools from SARS-CoV-2 and from the common cold coronaviruses HCoV-NL63, HCoV-OC43 and HCoV-229E. Control cultures used a CEFX viral epitope pool as positive control, an HIV-1 Nef peptide pool as negative control, or no peptide. The spike-specific CD4+ TCR repertoire was compared before and after mRNA vaccination in 10 to 11 COVID-19 convalescent patients and a handful of infection-naive healthy vaccine recipients.

The junction shows trimming of 2 bases on V and 5 bases on J, and the gene matches do not reach 6 bases of it. For CDR1 and CDR2, the germline V gene lists SGHTA and FQGNSA. Spanning cysteine to phenylalanine, the CDR3 consists of 15 amino acids. Of the read, only the CDR3 DNA is kept; its 45 bases are in frame from base 1. The paper's findings and limits, for the study overall: Among convalescent patients, a median about 90% of the SARS-CoV-2-reactive clones seen after vaccination appeared only after vaccination, which suggests priming specific to the vaccine. Of the vaccine-specific clones in convalescent patients, 304 of 307, or nearly all, reacted only to SARS-CoV-2 spike and did not cross-react with common cold coronaviruses. The number of convalescent patients in the study was relatively small, and the study did not examine early timepoints following natural infection. The median number of SARS-CoV-2-reactive clonotypes rose from around 20 after infection to a few dozen after vaccination, but the change was not significant.

This chain joins TRBV7-2 to TRBJ2-7, and 10 bases in between align with TRBD1. The sequenced sample was CD4+ T cells from blood, cultured in vitro. The TCR originated in a human donor who had recovered from COVID-19. The sequenced DNA: TGTGCCAGCAGCTTACTGAGACAGGGGGCCAACGAGCAGTACTTC. It translates as CASSLLRQGANEQYF. Full variable domain (CDR3 extended with the reference TRBV7-2 and TRBJ2-7 proteins): GAGVSQSPSNKVTEKGKDVELRCDPISGHTALYWYRQSLGQGLEFLIYFQGNSAPDKSGLPSDRFSAERTGGSVSTLTIQRTQQEDSAVYLCASSLLRQGANEQYFGPGTRLTVT.